What follows is one TCR beta chain and its context. TCR beta CDR3 sequences were amplified from RNA transcripts. HTBI primers were used for first-round RT-PCR of the TCR CDR3. TCRdb passed the multiplex PCR reads through MiXCR, listing each CDR3 protein once. The table records approximately 520,000 distinct CDR3 sequences, less than 25% of them present only once. The data belong to a study of T cells in Graves' hyperthyroidism and ophthalmopathy. The TCR comes from a man aged 18 to 35 with Graves' hyperthyroidism. Sequencing was carried out using blood.

The CDR3 nucleotides read TGTGCCAGCAGTGAAGGGAGTAGCTATCAGTACTTC. This codes for CASSEGSSYQYF. The chain is built from TRBV6-1 and TRBJ2-7; no firm D call. Deletions cut 1 base from V and 10 bases from J, with 11 bases between. CDR1 and CDR2 from the germline V gene are MNHNS and SASEGT. This CDR3 comprises 12 residues.